These 10 T cell receptor beta chains originate from one sample sequenced in a study of T cell repertoires in cytomegalovirus infection (dated by TCRdb to about 2019). The sample was run on an Illumina HiSeq 1500. The raw public data were reprocessed by TCRdb itself: fastp quality trimming at Q25, MiXCR clonotype calling, in-frame beta chains only. Every CDR3 protein is listed once, alongside the most common genes and DNA of its rows. The sample includes about 600,000 distinct CDR3 sequences, with roughly a quarter observed a single time. The ten largest clones add up to less than 9.5% of the sample. Sample: CD8+ T cells from PBMCs. These TCRs come from a human donor in good health (CMV status not recorded). Some clones in this sample may be carry-over from other donors' samples.

The V gene is TRBV7-4, the J gene TRBJ2-3; D is ambiguous. Trimming took 5 bases from V and 5 from J, leaving 8 bases between them. The CDR3 runs to 12 residues. The V gene's germline CDR1 is SGHVT and CDR2 SQSDAQ. Here the CDR3 reads CASSPYRDTQYF. CDR3 coding DNA: TGTGCCAGCAGCCCATATAGAGATACGCAGTATTTT. The full variable domain, its missing parts supplied by reference TRBV7-4 and TRBJ2-3, is GAGVSQSPRYKVAKRGRDVALRCDSISGHVTLYWYRQTLGQGSEVLTYSQSDAQRDKSGRPSGRFSAERPERSVSTLKIQRTEQGDSAVYLCASSPYRDTQYFGPGTRLTVL.

The rearrangement uses TRBV20-1 and TRBJ1-2; D remains unclear. CDR1 is DFQATT and CDR2 is SNEGSKA in the germline V gene (reference sequence). V gave up 0 bases and J gave up 1 base, with 6 bases separating them. CDR3 length: 13 residues. The CDR3 here is CSARETVNYGYTF. The CDR3 DNA is TGCAGTGCTAGAGAGACTGTTAACTATGGCTACACCTTC.

This clonotype was seen ten or more times. The V and J genes are TRBV12-3 or TRBV12-4 and TRBJ1-1; D might be TRBD1 (6 bases). The CDR3 length is 12 residues. V lost 7 bases and J lost 5, with 11 bases in between. The CDR3 DNA sequence: TGTGCCAGCACCCATCAGGGGACTGAAGCTTTCTTT. It encodes CASTHQGTEAFF.

This rearrangement joins TRBV7-9 to TRBJ2-7, with 7 bases that match TRBD1. Germline V gene data show CDR1 as SEHNR and CDR2 as FQNEAQ (reference sequence). There are 17 residues in the CDR3. The ends lost 4 bases at V and 0 bases at J; junction bases unmatched: 12. The chain's CDR3 is CASSSSNTGTVSYEQYF. The DNA of the CDR3 is TGTGCCAGCAGCTCGTCCAACACCGGGACAGTCTCCTACGAGCAGTACTTC. Using reference TRBV7-9 and TRBJ2-7 for the parts outside the CDR3, the full variable domain is DTGVSQNPRHKITKRGQNVTFRCDPISEHNRLYWYRQTLGQGPEFLTYFQNEAQLEKSRLLSDRFSAERPKGSFSTLEIQRTEQGDSAMYLCASSSSNTGTVSYEQYFGPGTRLTVT.

The chain employs TRBV27 and TRBJ2-7; D might be TRBD1 (6 bases). This CDR3 is built from 14 residues. Germline V gene sequence: CDR1 MNHEY, CDR2 SMNVEV (reference sequence). Trimming pared 7 bases from V and 3 bases from J, leaving 16 bases between. Here the CDR3 DNA reads TGTGCCAGCACCCTGCTCGCAGGGGACTACGAGCAGTACTTC. Translated: CASTLLAGDYEQYF.

This clonotype was picked up many times. This CDR3 reads CASSLNPGRTDTQYF. For the CDR3, the DNA is TGTGCCAGCAGCTTAAATCCAGGGCGCACAGATACGCAGTATTTT. The gene calls are TRBV7-8 and TRBJ2-3; D is perhaps TRBD1 (5 bases). The V gene lost 2 bases and the J gene lost 1 base, with 10 bases spanning the gap. Germline V lookup: CDR1 SGHVS, CDR2 FQNEAQ. The CDR3 extends over 15 amino acids.

This clonotype showed up just a few times. The chain couples TRBV6-2 or TRBV6-3 to TRBJ2-7, with no clear D. Between the trimmed V and J ends, which lost 3 bases and 0 bases, there was a span of 9 bases. This CDR3 region has 14 residues. Per germline, CDR1 MNHEY and CDR2 SVGEGT. In DNA form, the CDR3 reads TGTGCCAGCAGTTATGACGGCAGCTCCTACGAGCAGTACGTC. It is translated as CASSYDGSSYEQYV.

The chain uses TRBV9 and TRBJ2-7, with D tentatively TRBD2 (5 bases). V was trimmed by 3 bases and J by 0 bases, leaving 13 bases between them. The CDR3 length is 15 residues. CDR1 SGDLS and CDR2 YYNGEE come from the germline V gene. CDR3 DNA: TGTGCCAGCAGCGAGGGAGATTTGAGCTCCTACGAGCAGTACTTC. Translation: CASSEGDLSSYEQYF.

This clonotype has a handful of counts. The genes are TRBV6-1 and TRBJ2-7; 11 bases are shared with TRBD2. The germline CDR1 and CDR2 sequences are MNHNS and SASEGT. V shed 7 bases, J shed 2 bases, and the junction held 4 bases outside the gene matches. This CDR3 is 14 amino acids long. This CDR3 reads CASNLAGGPYEQYF. CDR3 nucleotides: TGTGCCAGCAATCTAGCGGGGGGTCCCTACGAGCAGTACTTC.

A few counts support this clonotype. The chain carries TRBV20-1 and TRBJ1-2, with D unresolved. V lost 3 bases and J 4 bases, leaving 12 bases between the germline ends. This CDR3 spans 13 amino acids. CDR1 is DFQATT and CDR2 is SNEGSKA in the germline V gene (reference sequence). The CDR3 DNA follows: TGCAGTGCTAGTGACTTGCATTTCTATGGCTACACCTTC. Translated: CSASDLHFYGYTF.